Shown below are 2 T cell receptor beta chains from a single sample sequenced in a study of human versus mouse CDR3 diversity and MHC coevolution. Assay: immunoSEQ multiplex PCR; the TCRdb copy retains only in-frame clones and omits some. The table has about 83,000 clones, just under 95% seen once. Sequences were obtained from naive CD4+ T cells from blood. As for subset: CD45RO-negative CD62L-positive naive CD4 T cells. The source is a person between 30 and 69 years old in good health.

The chain recombines TRBV7-9 with TRBJ1-2; 10 bases align to TRBD1. The CDR3 loop spans 14 amino acids. J was trimmed by 7 bases and V by 5 bases; bases with no gene match: 7. Germline CDR1 SEHNR, CDR2 FQNEAQ (reference sequence). CDR3 in DNA: TGTGCCAGCAGCGCCGACAGGGGGCTCTCTGGCTACACCTTC. Translating gives CASSADRGLSGYTF.

The rearrangement links TRBV4-1 to TRBJ2-5; 8 bases are a match to TRBD1. This CDR3 comprises 20 residues. Germline V lookup: CDR1 MGHRA, CDR2 YSYEKL. Trimming took 0 bases from V and 6 from J; bases not matched to a gene: 21. The CDR3 DNA is TGCGCCAGCAGCCAAGATGCCCCGGACAGGGCCACCTTTCAATCCAAGACCCAGTACTTC. Amino acids: CASSQDAPDRATFQSKTQYF.